This T cell receptor beta chain is from a study of early T cells in non-severe SARS-CoV-2 infection. Study-level background: Chains were unpaired, as sequencing was done on bulk RNA from unsorted whole blood.

MiXCR, run by TCRdb on the 5' RACE reads, gives a single entry per CDR3 protein. The sample has about 26,000 distinct CDR3 sequences, around 5.5% seen once. Germline CDR1 reads MRHNA; CDR2 reads SNTAGT. The V gene end was trimmed by 2 bases and the J gene end by 4 bases; junction bases not matched to a gene: 3. This CDR3 has 16 amino acids. This clonotype was recorded at least ten times. This rearrangement joins TRBV6-4 to TRBJ2-6, with 9 bases aligning to TRBD1. The sequence derives from an adult who was a healthcare worker with PCR-confirmed SARS-CoV-2 infection or an uninfected control (not recorded which). Sequencing was done on a sample of whole blood. The CDR3 bases are TGTGCCAGCAGTGACGGGACAGGGAGCGGGGCCAACGTCCTGACTTTC. Its translation is CASSDGTGSGANVLTF.